This T cell receptor beta chain was recovered during a study of CD8+ T cells in alopecia areata. Across the study: Tofacitinib treatment spanned 6 to 18 months, with 6 months off drug afterward. Whole-study findings and limits: Tofacitinib significantly decreased scalp clonality and expanded CD8+ clones among top 100. Mice showed clearer TCR sharing than patients did, a gap that was possibly HLA-related.

Treatment reported: oral pan-JAK inhibitor, 5-10 mg twice daily. RNA extraction was followed by reverse transcription into cDNA, which acted as the sequencing template. Profiling relied on immunoSEQ multiplex PCR, and the TCRdb table lists in-frame clones only, not all of them. The sample includes some 98,000 clones, 60% to 65% of them seen just once. Germline CDR1 and CDR2: LNHNV and YYDKDF (reference sequence). V was trimmed by 1 base and J by 4 bases, leaving 7 bases between them. This CDR3 contains 13 residues. As regards this clone: Its antigen is unidentified.

The sequence derives from a human donor with alopecia areata. The sample was CD8+ T cells sorted from blood, taken at week 4, from a patient treated with tofacitinib. V and J are TRBV15 and TRBJ1-1; D is possibly TRBD1 (5 bases). Written as DNA, the CDR3 is TGTGCCACCAGCAGAGTTCAGGGCACTGAAGCTTTCTTT. Translating gives CATSRVQGTEAFF.